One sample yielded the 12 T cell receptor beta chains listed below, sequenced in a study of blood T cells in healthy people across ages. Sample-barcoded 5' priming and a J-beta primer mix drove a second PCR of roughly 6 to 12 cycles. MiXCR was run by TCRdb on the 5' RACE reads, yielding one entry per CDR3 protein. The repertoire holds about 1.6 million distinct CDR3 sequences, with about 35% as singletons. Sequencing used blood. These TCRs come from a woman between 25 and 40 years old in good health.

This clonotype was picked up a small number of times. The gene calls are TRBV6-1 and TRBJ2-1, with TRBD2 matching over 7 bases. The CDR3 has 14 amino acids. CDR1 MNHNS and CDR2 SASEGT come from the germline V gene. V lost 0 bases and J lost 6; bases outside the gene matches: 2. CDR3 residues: CASSEAGGFNEQFF. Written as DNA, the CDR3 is TGTGCCAGCAGTGAAGCGGGGGGGTTCAATGAGCAGTTCTTC.

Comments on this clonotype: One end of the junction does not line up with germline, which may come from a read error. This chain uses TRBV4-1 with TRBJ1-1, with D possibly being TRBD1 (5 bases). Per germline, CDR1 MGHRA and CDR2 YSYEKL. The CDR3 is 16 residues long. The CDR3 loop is CASSLILGTGNTGAFF. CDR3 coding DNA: TGCGCCAGCAGCCTGATTCTCGGGACGGGGAACACTGGAGCTTTCTTT.

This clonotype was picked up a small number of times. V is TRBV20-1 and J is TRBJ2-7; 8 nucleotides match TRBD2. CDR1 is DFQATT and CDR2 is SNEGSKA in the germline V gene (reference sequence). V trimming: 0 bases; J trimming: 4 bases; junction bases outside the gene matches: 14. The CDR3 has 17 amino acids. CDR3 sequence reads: CSARDPGGSGITYEQYF. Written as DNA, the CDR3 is TGCAGTGCTAGAGACCCTGGGGGTAGCGGGATAACGTACGAGCAGTACTTC.

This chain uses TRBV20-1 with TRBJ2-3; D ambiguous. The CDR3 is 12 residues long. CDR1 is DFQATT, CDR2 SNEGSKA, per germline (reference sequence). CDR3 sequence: CSESHSTDTQYF. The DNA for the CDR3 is TGCAGCGAGTCGCATAGCACAGATACGCAGTATTTT.

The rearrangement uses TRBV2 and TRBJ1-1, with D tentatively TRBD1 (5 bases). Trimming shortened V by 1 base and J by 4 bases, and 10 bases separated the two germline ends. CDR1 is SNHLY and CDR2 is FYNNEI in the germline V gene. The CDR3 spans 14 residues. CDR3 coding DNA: TGTGCCAGCAGTGAAGTCCTGGGGGGCACTGAAGCTTTCTTT. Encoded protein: CASSEVLGGTEAFF.

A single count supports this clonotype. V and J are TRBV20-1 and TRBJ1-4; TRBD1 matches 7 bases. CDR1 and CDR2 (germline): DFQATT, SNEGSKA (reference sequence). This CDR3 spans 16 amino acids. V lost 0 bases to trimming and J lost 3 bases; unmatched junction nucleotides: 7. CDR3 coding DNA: TGCAGTGCTAGAGACCGACAGGGCGCAGCTAATGAAAAACTGTTTTTT. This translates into CSARDRQGAANEKLFF.

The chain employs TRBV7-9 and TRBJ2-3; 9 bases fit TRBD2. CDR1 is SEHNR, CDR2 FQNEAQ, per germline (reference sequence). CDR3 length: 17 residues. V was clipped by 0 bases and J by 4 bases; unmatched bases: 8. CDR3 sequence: CASSLATSGRGPDTQYF. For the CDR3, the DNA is TGTGCCAGCAGCTTAGCGACTAGCGGCAGGGGCCCAGATACGCAGTATTTT.

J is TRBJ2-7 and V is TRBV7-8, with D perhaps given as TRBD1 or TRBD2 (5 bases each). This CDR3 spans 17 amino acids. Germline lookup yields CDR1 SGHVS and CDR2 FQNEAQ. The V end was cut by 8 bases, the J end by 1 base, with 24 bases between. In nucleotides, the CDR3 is TGTGCCAGCGACTCCAGAACGTGGGGGACCGCGTCCTACGAGCAGTACTTC. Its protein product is CASDSRTWGTASYEQYF.

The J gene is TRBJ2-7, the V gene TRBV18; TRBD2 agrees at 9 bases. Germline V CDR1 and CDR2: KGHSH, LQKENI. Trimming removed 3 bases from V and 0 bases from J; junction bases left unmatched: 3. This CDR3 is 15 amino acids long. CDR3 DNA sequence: TGTGCCAGCTCACCGGGGACTAGCCGCTCCTACGAGCAGTACTTC. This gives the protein CASSPGTSRSYEQYF.

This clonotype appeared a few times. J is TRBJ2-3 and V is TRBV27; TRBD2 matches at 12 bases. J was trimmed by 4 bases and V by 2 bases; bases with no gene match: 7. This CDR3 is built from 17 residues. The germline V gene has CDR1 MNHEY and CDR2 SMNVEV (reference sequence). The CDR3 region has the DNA TGTGCCAGCAGTTTAGCCCTAGCGGGGGGGCCCGCAGATACGCAGTATTTT. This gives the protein CASSLALAGGPADTQYF.

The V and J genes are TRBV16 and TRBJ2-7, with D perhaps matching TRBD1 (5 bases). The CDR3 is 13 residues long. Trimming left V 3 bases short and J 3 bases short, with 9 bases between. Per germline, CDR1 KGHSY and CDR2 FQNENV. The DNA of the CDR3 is TGTGCCAGCAGCCAGATGACAGACTACGAGCAGTACTTC. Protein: CASSQMTDYEQYF.

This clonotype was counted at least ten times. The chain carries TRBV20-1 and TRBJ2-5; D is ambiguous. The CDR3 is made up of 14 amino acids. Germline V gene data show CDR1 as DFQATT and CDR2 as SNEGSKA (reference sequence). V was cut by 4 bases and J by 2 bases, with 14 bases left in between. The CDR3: CSATSMTQQETQYF. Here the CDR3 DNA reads TGCAGTGCTACCTCTATGACACAGCAAGAGACCCAGTACTTC.